This TCR beta chain was recovered during a study of blood T cell repertoires in COVID-19. Study background: PBMCs, B-cell-depleted T cells, or T cells were the source of the cDNA or gDNA that made up the material.

Clones were sequenced by immunoSEQ multiplex PCR, and TCRdb holds only the in-frame ones, with some missing. This sample has under 45,000 clones, with 78% found just once. The CDR3 length is 14 residues. V was pared by 7 bases and J by 1 base, with 13 bases between. The germline V gene has CDR1 LNHDA and CDR2 SQIVND (reference sequence). This clone has only one observation. This chain links TRBV19 with TRBJ1-1; D is possibly TRBD1 (6 bases). Sequenced input: peripheral blood. The source is a man in his sixties with acute or convalescent COVID-19. The CDR3 here is CASTSTGQNTEAFF. The CDR3 DNA sequence: TGTGCCAGTACCTCGACAGGACAGAACACTGAAGCTTTCTTT.